A selection of T cell receptor beta chains follows, all from one sample in a study of T-cell memory formation after mild COVID-19. TCRdb fed the 5' RACE reads into MiXCR, producing one record per CDR3 protein. The table has 180,000 or so distinct CDR3 sequences, 9.5% to 13% seen once; the top ten hold more than 3.5%. The sequencing input was PBMCs or a T cell subset sorted from them (not recorded which). These receptors originate from a young man who had mild COVID-19 (a few samples of this study predate the infection). Cell type and time point are not known. The CDR3 runs from the conserved cysteine through the conserved F or W. The D gene is left open where the match is weak. Clone size is stated in some rows and not others, as once, few, many or a class when expanded.

clone size	J gene	D gene	V gene	CDR3 protein	CDR3 DNA
many	TRBJ1-3	-	TRBV7-9	CASSFTGAGNTIYF	TGTGCCAGCAGCTTCACGGGAGCTGGAAACACCATATATTTT
-	TRBJ1-1	TRBD1	TRBV5-1	CASSARQGGPVAFF	TGCGCCAGCAGCGCAAGACAGGGCGGCCCAGTTGCTTTCTTT
few	TRBJ1-1	-	TRBV4-1	CASSQERAFEAFF	TGCGCCAGCAGCCAAGAGAGGGCATTCGAAGCTTTCTTT
few	TRBJ2-3	-	TRBV5-1	CASSLPEGSGGTDTQYF	TGCGCCAGCAGCTTGCCGGAGGGTAGCGGAGGCACAGATACGCAGTATTTT
-	TRBJ1-5	-	TRBV28	CASNLPLQPQHF	TGTGCCAGCAACCTACCCTTGCAGCCCCAGCATTTT
-	TRBJ2-1	-	TRBV24-1	CATGSRRNEQFF	TGTGCCACCGGGTCCCGGCGCAATGAGCAGTTCTTC
-	TRBJ1-5	-	TRBV7-2	CASSLREYRDQPQHF	TGTGCCAGCAGCTTACGGGAGTATAGGGATCAGCCCCAGCATTTT
-	TRBJ1-1	-	TRBV4-1	CASSRDWGGTGYQAFF	TGCGCCAGCAGCCGGGACTGGGGGGGAACAGGTTATCAAGCTTTCTTT
few	TRBJ2-7	-	TRBV12-3/TRBV12-4	CASSVRSHEQYF	TGTGCCAGCAGTGTCCGGAGCCACGAGCAGTACTTC
many	TRBJ2-7	-	TRBV3-1	CASSPTDFSYEQYF	TGTGCCAGCAGTCCAACAGATTTCTCCTACGAGCAGTACTTC
-	TRBJ2-5	-	TRBV29-1	CSVGGQQETQYF	TGCAGCGTTGGTGGACAGCAAGAGACCCAGTACTTC
many	TRBJ1-1	-	TRBV12-3/TRBV12-4	CASSLGPRVSMARNTEAFF	TGTGCCAGCAGTTTAGGCCCCAGGGTGTCTATGGCTCGGAACACTGAAGCTTTCTTT
-	TRBJ1-3	-	TRBV7-9	CASSLAERGSGNTIYF	TGTGCCAGCAGCTTAGCCGAACGAGGCTCTGGAAACACCATATATTTT
-	TRBJ2-7	TRBD1	TRBV18	CASSPGTGYYEQYF	TGTGCCAGCTCGCCCGGGACAGGGTACTACGAGCAGTACTTC
-	TRBJ1-1	-	TRBV7-9	CASSLGGGRNTEAFF	TGTGCCAGCAGCTTAGGGGGAGGAAGGAACACTGAAGCTTTCTTT